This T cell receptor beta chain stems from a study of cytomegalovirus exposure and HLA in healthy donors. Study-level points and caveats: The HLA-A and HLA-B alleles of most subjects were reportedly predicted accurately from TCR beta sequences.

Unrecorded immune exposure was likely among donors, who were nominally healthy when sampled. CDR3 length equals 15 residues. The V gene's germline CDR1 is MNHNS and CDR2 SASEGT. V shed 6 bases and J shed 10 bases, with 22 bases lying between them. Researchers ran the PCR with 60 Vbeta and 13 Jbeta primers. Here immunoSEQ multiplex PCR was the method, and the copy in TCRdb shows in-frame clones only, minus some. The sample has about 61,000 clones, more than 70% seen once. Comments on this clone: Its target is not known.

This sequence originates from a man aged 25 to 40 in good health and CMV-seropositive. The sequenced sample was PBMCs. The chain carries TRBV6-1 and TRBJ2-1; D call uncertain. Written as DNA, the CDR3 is TGTGCCAGCAGGGTGGCCGGGTCATCCCCCCGGGAGCAGTTCTTC. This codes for CASRVAGSSPREQFF.